What follows are 26 T cell receptor beta chains derived from one specimen sequenced in a study of blood T cell repertoires in COVID-19. Method: immunoSEQ multiplex PCR; TCRdb's copy keeps in-frame clones and lacks some. The profile shows about 200,000 clones, around 85% of them singletons. The sample taken for sequencing was PBMCs or T cells enriched from blood (not recorded which). The receptors here all came from a man aged 35-49 years who had recovered from COVID-19.

The chain recombines TRBV7-8 with TRBJ2-2; D possibly corresponds to TRBD1 (6 bases). This CDR3 has 14 amino acids. Deletions cut 5 bases from V and 6 bases from J, with 13 bases between. CDR1 and CDR2 (germline): SGHVS, FQNEAQ. The CDR3 DNA is TGTGCCAGCAGCGTGCAGGGGTTGGCCGGGGAGCTGTTTTTT. Amino acid sequence: CASSVQGLAGELFF.

The chain uses TRBV19 and TRBJ2-5, with D perhaps TRBD2 (6 bases). V was shortened by 4 bases and J by 4 bases, with 16 bases between the two germline ends. CDR3 length: 15 residues. Germline V CDR1 and CDR2: LNHDA, SQIVND (reference sequence). CDR3 loop: CASSTSPGVRETQYF. The CDR3 DNA reads as TGTGCCAGTAGTACTTCCCCGGGGGTGCGAGAGACCCAGTACTTC.

The gene calls are TRBV4-1 and TRBJ1-1; D is perhaps TRBD1 (5 bases). In germline, CDR1 is MGHRA, CDR2 YSYEKL. Between the trimmed V and J ends, which lost 4 bases and 2 bases, there was a span of 14 bases. The CDR3 contains 15 residues. CDR3 DNA sequence: TGCGCCAGCAGCCCGTCAGGGATAGTAAACACTGAAGCTTTCTTT. Translating it yields CASSPSGIVNTEAFF.

V and J are TRBV3-1 (or the pseudogene TRBV3-2) and TRBJ1-2; D is possibly TRBD1 (5 bases). Germline V gene data show CDR1 as LGHDT and CDR2 as YNNKEL (reference sequence). The CDR3 spans 14 residues. V shed 1 base and J shed 4 bases, with 10 bases lying between them. The chain's CDR3 is CASSQVGGVYGYTF. The CDR3, as DNA: TGTGCCAGCAGCCAAGTGGGGGGGGTCTATGGCTACACCTTC.

This chain joins TRBV7-2 and TRBJ2-1; 11 nucleotides align to TRBD2. Per the germline V gene, CDR1 is SGHTA and CDR2 is FQGNSA. The CDR3 loop spans 16 amino acids. The trim removed 4 bases at V and 6 bases at J, leaving 8 bases unmatched. The CDR3 bases are TGTGCCAGCAGCTCCTCTAGCGGGAGGTCAGGCAATGAGCAGTTCTTC. The encoded protein is CASSSSSGRSGNEQFF.

Notes on this clone: Other DNA sequences within the sample encode an identical CDR3. The CDR3 nucleotides read TGTGCCAGTAGTATAGGAGGGTACGAGCAGTACTTC. Its translation is CASSIGGYEQYF. The V and J genes are TRBV19 and TRBJ2-7, with D tentatively TRBD2 (5 bases). Trimming pared 1 base from V and 4 bases from J, leaving 5 bases between. CDR1 and CDR2 (germline): LNHDA, SQIVND (reference sequence). This CDR3 spans 12 amino acids.

The chain combines TRBV28 with TRBJ1-5, with 12 bases matching TRBD1. Germline CDR1 MDHEN, CDR2 SYDVKM. This CDR3 has 16 amino acids. With V trimmed by 3 bases and J by 7 bases, 7 bases remained unmatched. The CDR3 spells CASSLRDRGRRQPQHF. The CDR3 nucleotides read TGTGCCAGCAGTTTGCGGGACAGGGGGCGCCGACAGCCCCAGCATTTT. The variable domain in full, with the rest retrieved from reference TRBV28 and TRBJ1-5, is DVKVTQSSRYLVKRTGEKVFLECVQDMDHENMFWYRQDPGLGLRLIYFSYDVKMKEKGDIPEGYSVSREKKERFSLILESASTNQTSMYLCASSLRDRGRRQPQHFGDGTRLSIL.

The chain couples TRBV5-6 to TRBJ1-3; D remains unclear. Germline CDR1 SGHDT, CDR2 YYEEEE. This CDR3 has 15 amino acids. Trimming shortened V by 1 base and J by 4 bases, and 12 bases separated the two germline ends. Here the CDR3 DNA reads TGTGCCAGCAGCTTGATCGGCGAGGGAGGAAACACCATATATTTT. Protein product: CASSLIGEGGNTIYF.

The V call is TRBV4-1, the J call TRBJ1-5, with TRBD1 matching over 8 bases. Germline V gives CDR1 MGHRA, CDR2 YSYEKL. The CDR3 extends over 15 amino acids. The V gene end was trimmed by 3 bases and the J gene end by 2 bases; junction bases not matched to a gene: 3. The CDR3 DNA is TGCGCCAGCAGCCAGACAGGGGCGGGCAATCAGCCCCAGCATTTT. Encoded protein: CASSQTGAGNQPQHF.

This sequence joins TRBV5-6 and TRBJ1-3; D uncertain. Trimming pared 1 base from V and 0 bases from J, leaving 11 bases between. CDR1 and CDR2 (germline): SGHDT, YYEEEE. The CDR3 has 16 residues. CDR3 sequence reads: CASSLYPYSSGNTIYF. The CDR3 DNA sequence: TGTGCCAGCAGCTTGTACCCTTATAGCTCTGGAAACACCATATATTTT.

Concerning this clone: A read error may produce the germline difference seen at one junction end. V usage is TRBV13 and J usage is TRBJ2-5, with 7 bases matching TRBD1. The CDR3 sequence is 13 residues long. Germline V gives CDR1 PRHDT, CDR2 FYEKMQ (reference sequence). This CDR3 is CASSLGTEETQYF. The CDR3 DNA reads TGTGCCAGCAGCCTAGGGACAGAAGAGACCCAGTACTTC. The whole variable domain, filled in from reference TRBV13 and TRBJ2-5, reads AAGVIQSPRHLIKEKRETATLKCYPIPRHDTVYWYQQGPGQDPQFLISFYEKMQSDKGSIPDRFSAQQFSDYHSELNMSSLELGDSALYFCASSLGTEETQYFGPGTRLLVL.

V gene TRBV5-6 combines with J gene TRBJ2-1; tentatively, D is TRBD1 (5 bases). The V and J ends lost 3 bases and 4 bases respectively, with 14 bases between them. This CDR3 region has 15 residues. Looked up from germline, CDR1 is SGHDT and CDR2 is YYEEEE. CDR3 DNA: TGTGCCAGCAGCTCTCTAGGGGTGGAGTACAATGAGCAGTTCTTC. Translating gives CASSSLGVEYNEQFF.

The table lists this clone with a few counts. The rearrangement joins TRBV7-8 to TRBJ2-7; 8 bases fit TRBD1. CDR3 size: 14 residues. The germline V gene has CDR1 SGHVS and CDR2 FQNEAQ. The trim removed 6 bases at V and 5 bases at J, leaving 9 bases unmatched. The DNA for the CDR3 is TGTGCCAGCAGAAGGGACAGGTGGAACCACGAGCAGTACTTC. It yields the protein CASRRDRWNHEQYF. The variable domain in full, completed from reference TRBV7-8 and TRBJ2-7, reads GAGVSQSPRYKVAKRGQDVALRCDPISGHVSLFWYQQALGQGPEFLTYFQNEAQLDKSGLPSDRFFAERPEGSVSTLKIQRTQQEDSAVYLCASRRDRWNHEQYFGPGTRLTVT.

This clone has just one count. The chain couples TRBV2 to TRBJ1-6; 7 nucleotides line up with TRBD1. The CDR3 contains 13 residues. With V trimmed by 7 bases and J by 8 bases, 5 bases remained unmatched. Per the germline V gene, CDR1 is SNHLY and CDR2 is FYNNEI. The CDR3 is CASNDRVDSPLHF. The CDR3, as DNA: TGTGCCAGCAATGACAGGGTGGATTCACCCCTCCACTTT.

The chain links TRBV30 to TRBJ1-4, with D possibly being TRBD1 (5 bases). V was cut by 1 base and J by 0 bases, with 9 bases left in between. Germline loops: CDR1 GTSNPN, CDR2 SVGIG (reference sequence). This CDR3 spans 15 amino acids. The CDR3 spells CAWSAQGATNEKLFF. In DNA, the CDR3 is TGTGCCTGGAGTGCTCAGGGCGCAACTAATGAAAAACTGTTTTTT.

The chain couples TRBV10-2 to TRBJ2-7; 9 nucleotides line up with TRBD2. Germline CDR1 and CDR2: WSHSY and SAAADI. There are 14 residues in the CDR3. V lost 6 bases to trimming and J lost 2 bases; unmatched junction nucleotides: 5. The CDR3 reads CASSGLAKTYEQYF. In nucleotides, the CDR3 is TGCGCCAGCAGCGGACTAGCGAAGACCTACGAGCAGTACTTC.

This sequence joins TRBV7-2 and TRBJ1-3; TRBD1 is a possible D gene (6 bases). The germline V gene has CDR1 SGHTA and CDR2 FQGNSA. This CDR3 has 12 amino acids. The germline V and J ends were trimmed by 4 bases and 9 bases, with 10 bases remaining between them. The CDR3 nucleotides are TGTGCCAGCAGCTGGGAACAGGGCACCATATATTTT. It translates to CASSWEQGTIYF.

This clone has only a few counts. At the DNA level, this CDR3 is encoded by other sequences in the same sample as well. The rearrangement joins TRBV19 to TRBJ2-4, with 7 bases that match TRBD1. Looked up from germline, CDR1 is LNHDA and CDR2 is SQIVND (reference sequence). V trimming: 1 base; J trimming: 4 bases; junction bases outside the gene matches: 4. CDR3 length equals 15 residues. CDR3 DNA sequence: TGTGCCAGTAGTATAGGACGGGACAGAAAAAACATTCAGTACTTC. As protein: CASSIGRDRKNIQYF.

The genes are TRBV7-2 and TRBJ2-7, with TRBD1 matching 9 bases. The V gene end was trimmed by 8 bases and the J gene end by 2 bases; junction bases not matched to a gene: 4. The CDR3 has 13 amino acids. Germline-derived CDR1 and CDR2 are SGHTA and FQGNSA. The CDR3 reads CASAGQGAYEQYF. In nucleotides, the CDR3 is TGTGCCAGCGCGGGACAGGGTGCCTACGAGCAGTACTTC.

The chain recombines TRBV19 with TRBJ1-3; a weak D match, TRBD1 (5 bases). The V gene lost 5 bases and the J gene lost 7 bases, with 18 bases spanning the gap. CDR1 is LNHDA and CDR2 is SQIVND in the germline V gene (reference sequence). CDR3 length: 15 residues. This chain's CDR3 is CASSSRAGRTNTIYF. CDR3 sequence (DNA): TGTGCCAGTAGTTCCAGGGCAGGGCGGACGAACACCATATATTTT.

The V call is TRBV18, the J call TRBJ1-1; 11 positions match TRBD1. The CDR3 totals 17 residues. The J segment lost 5 bases and the V segment lost 3 bases, leaving 11 bases of the junction unmatched. CDR1 and CDR2 (germline): KGHSH, LQKENI. CDR3 sequence reads: CASSPAPGQGGFTEAFF. The CDR3 bases are TGTGCCAGCTCACCTGCTCCGGGACAGGGGGGTTTTACTGAAGCTTTCTTT.

The rearrangement joins TRBV6-5 to TRBJ2-7; TRBD1 is a possible D gene (7 bases). The CDR3 covers 13 residues. V lost 8 bases and J lost 5, with 16 bases in between. Germline assignment: CDR1 MNHEY and CDR2 SVGAGI. CDR3 residues: CASFQGGRDEQYF. The CDR3 DNA follows: TGTGCCAGCTTCCAGGGGGGCAGAGACGAGCAGTACTTC.

The chain carries TRBV5-4 and TRBJ1-1; D not certain. Between the trimmed V and J ends, which lost 3 bases and 2 bases, there was a span of 14 bases. The CDR3 runs to 15 residues. Looked up from germline, CDR1 is SGHNT and CDR2 is YYREEE (reference sequence). In nucleotides, the CDR3 is TGTGCCAGCAGCTCTCCCTGGCGGGTTAACACTGAAGCTTTCTTT. Translated, it gives CASSSPWRVNTEAFF.

The gene calls are TRBV11-2 and TRBJ2-5; 7 bases are shared with TRBD2. Unmatched junction bases numbered 8, after V lost 5 bases and J lost 2 bases. CDR1 and CDR2 from the germline V gene are SGHAT and FQNNGV. CDR3 length: 15 amino acids. For the CDR3, the DNA is TGTGCCAGCAGCCAATTTCTAGCGGTGCAAGAGACCCAGTACTTC. This gives the protein CASSQFLAVQETQYF.

The chain has TRBV30 and TRBJ1-6, with 10 bases matching TRBD1. Germline CDR1 and CDR2: GTSNPN and SVGIG (reference sequence). This CDR3 region has 15 residues. V was clipped by 4 bases and J by 7 bases; unmatched bases: 7. CDR3 DNA: TGTGCCTGGAACAACGGACAGGGGGAGAATTCACCCCTCCACTTT. Its protein product is CAWNNGQGENSPLHF.

The chain employs TRBV24-1 and TRBJ1-5; 7 bases map to TRBD1. The CDR3 length is 14 residues. Germline V lookup: CDR1 KGHDR, CDR2 SFDVKD. The junction had 8 bases not matched to a gene; V was cut back by 9 bases and J by 4 bases. CDR3 residues: CATGQGTENQPQHF. The CDR3 DNA sequence: TGTGCCACCGGCCAAGGGACAGAAAATCAGCCCCAGCATTTT.